This T cell receptor beta chain was obtained from a study of T cell clonotyping in hematopoietic cell transplantation. Profiled with immunoSEQ multiplex PCR; TCRdb holds only in-frame clones, not every one. The sample records 20,000 or so clones, about nine tenths being singletons. Germline V gives CDR1 SNHLY, CDR2 FYNNEI. The V end was cut by 4 bases, the J end by 2 bases, with 13 bases between. This CDR3 comprises 15 residues. The study's findings and limits: Cells were unsorted, so CD4 and CD8 contributions were not separated.

With respect to this clone: No antigen is known for it.

Time point meaning: recipient sample about 28 days before transplant, after cytoreduction. Blood collection times were about day -28 and days 30, 100, 180 posttransplant. The TCR comes from a man younger than 35 with biphenotypic leukemia. Some clones in this sample may be carry-over from other donors' samples. This sample comprised peripheral blood mononuclear cells, obtained before stem cell transplant. V usage is TRBV2 and J usage is TRBJ2-3; tentatively, D is TRBD1 (5 bases). The CDR3 reads CASSVNGHYTDTQYF. DNA for the CDR3: TGTGCCAGCAGTGTGAATGGACACTACACAGATACGCAGTATTTT.